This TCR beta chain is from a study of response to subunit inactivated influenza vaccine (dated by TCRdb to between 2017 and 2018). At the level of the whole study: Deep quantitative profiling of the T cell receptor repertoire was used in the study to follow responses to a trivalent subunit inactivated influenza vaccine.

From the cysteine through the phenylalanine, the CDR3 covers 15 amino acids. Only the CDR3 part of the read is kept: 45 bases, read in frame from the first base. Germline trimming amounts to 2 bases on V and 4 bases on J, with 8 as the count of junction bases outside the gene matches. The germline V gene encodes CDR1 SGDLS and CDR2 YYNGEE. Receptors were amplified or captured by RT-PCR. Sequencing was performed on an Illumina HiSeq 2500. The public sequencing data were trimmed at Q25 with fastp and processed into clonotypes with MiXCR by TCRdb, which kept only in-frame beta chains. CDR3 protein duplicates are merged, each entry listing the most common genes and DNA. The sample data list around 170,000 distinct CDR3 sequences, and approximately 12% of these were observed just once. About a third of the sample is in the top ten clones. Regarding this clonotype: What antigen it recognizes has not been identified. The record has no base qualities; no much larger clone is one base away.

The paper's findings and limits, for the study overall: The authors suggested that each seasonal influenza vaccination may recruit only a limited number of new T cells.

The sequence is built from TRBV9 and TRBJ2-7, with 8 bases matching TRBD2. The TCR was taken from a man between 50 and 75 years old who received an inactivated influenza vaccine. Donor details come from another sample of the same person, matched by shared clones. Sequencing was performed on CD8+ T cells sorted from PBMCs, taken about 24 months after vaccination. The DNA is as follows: TGTGCCAGCAGCGTTGGAGCGGGAGCGGGTTACGAGCAGTACTTC. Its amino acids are CASSVGAGAGYEQYF.